Shown below are 7 T cell receptor beta chains from a single sample sequenced in a study of T cell responses to AZD1222 COVID-19 vaccine. Sequenced by immunoSEQ multiplex PCR; TCRdb stores in-frame clones only, minus some. The data hold 120,000 to 150,000 clones, with approximately 91% observed a single time. This material consisted of peripheral blood, taken on day 0 of AZD1222 vaccination. The receptors come from an adult in good health.

In this sample, this clone turned up once. The chain has TRBV7-8 and TRBJ2-3, with 7 bases fitting TRBD2. In germline, CDR1 is SGHVS, CDR2 FQNEAQ. This CDR3 is 14 amino acids long. Losses at the gene ends were 5 bases for V and 1 base for J; bases not matched to a gene: 3. The CDR3 sequence is CASSRTSGTDTQYF. Written as DNA, the CDR3 is TGTGCCAGCAGCCGCACTAGCGGCACAGATACGCAGTATTTT.

The V call is TRBV5-1, the J call TRBJ2-1; TRBD1 aligns across 10 bases. Losses at the gene ends were 4 bases for V and 2 bases for J; bases not matched to a gene: 6. The CDR3 contains 16 residues. Germline lookup yields CDR1 SGHRS and CDR2 YFSETQ. The CDR3 DNA is TGCGCCAGCAGCCTACCCGGGACAGGGGCCTACAATGAGCAGTTCTTC. As protein: CASSLPGTGAYNEQFF.

This sequence joins TRBV2 and TRBJ1-1; D remains ambiguous. Germline CDR1 is SNHLY and CDR2 is FYNNEI. The CDR3 spans 12 residues. Trimming left V 6 bases short and J 3 bases short, with 8 bases between. The CDR3 nucleotides read TGTGCCAGCAGGGGTTTCGACACTGAAGCTTTCTTT. As protein: CASRGFDTEAFF.

The rearrangement joins TRBV19 to TRBJ1-1, with TRBD1 matching over 9 bases. The V and J ends lost 6 bases and 7 bases, in that order; junction bases with no gene match: 9. The CDR3 runs to 14 residues. Per germline, CDR1 LNHDA and CDR2 SQIVND (reference sequence). CDR3 DNA: TGTGCCAGTAGCGGGACAGGGCGTCGCGATGAAGCTTTCTTT. Protein sequence: CASSGTGRRDEAFF.

The gene calls are TRBV24-1 and TRBJ2-1; D gene unclear. Germline CDR1 KGHDR, CDR2 SFDVKD. Trimming removed 4 bases at V and 5 bases at J, with 2 bases between. The CDR3 covers 11 residues. CDR3 nucleotides: TGTGCCACCAGTGAAGACAATGAGCAGTTCTTC. Residues: CATSEDNEQFF.

This rearrangement joins TRBV6-5 to TRBJ1-5; D not certain. Germline CDR1 is MNHEY and CDR2 is SVGAGI. The germline V and J ends were trimmed by 6 bases and 4 bases, with 10 bases remaining between them. There are 13 residues in the CDR3. In DNA, the CDR3 is TGTGCCAGCAGATTGTATGGTAATCAGCCCCAGCATTTT. Its protein product is CASRLYGNQPQHF.

This clone has a single count. The chain couples TRBV11-3 to TRBJ2-7, with 7 positions matching TRBD1. Germline lookup yields CDR1 SGHNT and CDR2 YENEEA. V shed 3 bases, J shed 3 bases, and the junction held 8 bases outside the gene matches. This CDR3 comprises 15 residues. The CDR3 nucleotides are TGTGCCAGCAGCTTCCGGGACAGTGACTTCTACGAGCAGTACTTC. It encodes CASSFRDSDFYEQYF.